The next 18 T cell receptor beta chains were all read from a single sample in a study of CD8 T cells in ankylosing spondylitis. Study-level points and caveats: Ankylosing spondylitis blood seemed to carry a telltale TCR beta motif made of several highly homologous variants.

TCRdb re-called the 5' RACE reads with MiXCR, one entry per CDR3 protein. The sample includes roughly 220,000 distinct CDR3 sequences, approximately 20% of them seen just once. The antigens these receptors bind are not known. Sample: blood, either unsorted or a sorted T cell fraction (not recorded which). The source of these receptors is a male donor with ankylosing spondylitis.

In its sample, this clonotype was seen a few times. The genes are TRBV30 and TRBJ2-1; D call uncertain. V shed 1 base and J shed 0 bases, with 7 bases lying between them. The CDR3 sequence is 14 residues long. The germline V gene has CDR1 GTSNPN and CDR2 SVGIG (reference sequence). CDR3 sequence (DNA): TGTGCCTGGAGTGGGTTCAGCTCCTACAATGAGCAGTTCTTC. This sequence encodes CAWSGFSSYNEQFF.

DNA of the CDR3: TGCGCCAGCAGCCAATTGGCAGGCGGGAGGTCCAATGAGCAGTTCTTC. Amino acid sequence: CASSQLAGGRSNEQFF. V and J are TRBV4-3 and TRBJ2-1; TRBD2 matches at 8 bases. With 2 bases clipped from V and 6 bases from J, the junction kept 9 bases outside the gene matches. This CDR3 region has 16 residues. Germline loops: CDR1 LGHNA, CDR2 YSLEER.

This chain uses TRBV12-3 or TRBV12-4 with TRBJ2-1; tentative D call: TRBD2 (5 bases). V dropped 3 bases and J dropped 5 bases, with 8 bases sitting between them. This CDR3 is 13 amino acids long. DNA of the CDR3: TGTGCCAGCAGTTTCGGGGTTAACAATGAGCAGTTCTTC. This gives the protein CASSFGVNNEQFF.

This clonotype was seen a handful of times. CDR3 nucleotide sequence: TGCGCCAGCAGCTACAAGTCGTCCAGCGGGTACTACAATGAGCAGTTCTTC. Its protein product is CASSYKSSSGYYNEQFF. The V gene is TRBV4-3, the J gene TRBJ2-1; D is perhaps TRBD2 (6 bases). The germline V gene encodes CDR1 LGHNA and CDR2 YSLEER. The CDR3 has 17 amino acids. The V end was cut by 5 bases, the J end by 3 bases, with 20 bases between.

The chain has TRBV4-2 and TRBJ1-5; tentatively, D is TRBD1 (5 bases). V was clipped by 0 bases and J by 0 bases, with 9 bases between them. The CDR3 is 16 residues long. Per germline, CDR1 LGHNA and CDR2 YNFKEQ. CDR3 residues: CASSQEWGGSNQPQHF. CDR3 bases: TGTGCCAGCAGCCAAGAGTGGGGGGGTAGCAATCAGCCCCAGCATTTT.

This clonotype was seen a handful of times. The J gene is TRBJ2-7, the V gene TRBV7-8; 9 nucleotides line up with TRBD1. This CDR3 spans 14 amino acids. Germline V gives CDR1 SGHVS, CDR2 FQNEAQ. With 5 bases clipped from V and 5 bases from J, the junction kept 7 bases outside the gene matches. This chain's CDR3 is CASSGWDRAHEQYF. Here the CDR3 DNA reads TGTGCCAGCAGCGGGTGGGACAGGGCCCACGAGCAGTACTTC.

This clonotype came up many times. The rearrangement uses TRBV20-1 and TRBJ2-7, with TRBD2 matching 8 bases. J lost 2 bases, V lost 6 bases, and 6 bases had no gene match. In germline, CDR1 is DFQATT, CDR2 SNEGSKA (reference sequence). This CDR3 is built from 13 residues. The CDR3 is CSAAQREPYEQYF. The CDR3 nucleotides read TGCAGTGCCGCCCAGCGGGAGCCCTACGAGCAGTACTTC.

The chain uses TRBV20-1 and TRBJ2-7, with 11 bases that match TRBD2. The CDR3 is made up of 16 amino acids. Per germline, CDR1 DFQATT and CDR2 SNEGSKA (reference sequence). The J segment lost 2 bases and the V segment lost 0 bases, leaving 6 bases of the junction unmatched. CDR3 residues: CSARDSGRARAYEQYF. In nucleotides, the CDR3 is TGCAGTGCTAGAGATAGCGGGAGGGCCAGGGCCTACGAGCAGTACTTC.

This clonotype has ten or more counts. In DNA, the CDR3 is TGTGCCAGCAGTTTTTACCAAGAGACCCAGTACTTC. Its translation: CASSFYQETQYF. The V and J genes are TRBV12-3 or TRBV12-4 and TRBJ2-5, with no clear D. With 3 bases removed from V and 0 bases from J, the gap between germline ends came to 2 bases. The CDR3 is made up of 12 amino acids.

This clonotype was seen a handful of times. The chain combines TRBV29-1 with TRBJ2-1; D perhaps matches TRBD2 (5 bases). There are 12 residues in the CDR3. The V end was cut by 2 bases, the J end by 7 bases, with 9 bases between. Germline lookup yields CDR1 SQVTM and CDR2 ANQGSEA. The CDR3 bases are TGCAGCGTTGAAAAGAGGGAAAATGAGCAGTTCTTC. The encoded protein is CSVEKRENEQFF.

The table lists this clonotype with a few counts. The chain recombines TRBV20-1 with TRBJ2-7; TRBD2 might be the D (5 bases). V was cut by 0 bases and J by 3 bases, with 12 bases left in between. Germline loops: CDR1 DFQATT, CDR2 SNEGSKA (reference sequence). This CDR3 is built from 14 residues. In DNA, the CDR3 is TGCAGTGCTAGAGATCCAGCGGAACTCTACGAGCAGTACTTC. This sequence encodes CSARDPAELYEQYF.

A few counts support this clonotype. This chain connects TRBV7-9 to TRBJ2-5; D unclear. There are 14 residues in the CDR3. Trimming removed 2 bases from V and 2 bases from J, with 9 bases in between. Germline V lookup: CDR1 SEHNR, CDR2 FQNEAQ (reference sequence). CDR3 sequence: CASSLTDPQETQYF. The CDR3 DNA follows: TGTGCCAGCAGCTTAACAGATCCGCAAGAGACCCAGTACTTC.

V usage is TRBV7-9 and J usage is TRBJ2-7; possibly TRBD2 for D (6 bases). Between the trimmed V and J ends, which lost 1 base and 9 bases, there was a span of 7 bases. The CDR3 extends over 11 amino acids. Germline V CDR1 and CDR2: SEHNR, FQNEAQ (reference sequence). The CDR3 is CASSLDGGQYF. CDR3 nucleotide sequence: TGTGCCAGCAGCTTAGACGGGGGGCAGTACTTC.

This clonotype was seen more than once but under ten times. The CDR3 is CASSDFSPDEQFF. Here the CDR3 DNA reads TGTGCCAGCAGTGATTTTAGCCCCGATGAGCAGTTCTTC. The V call is TRBV6-1, the J call TRBJ2-1; D not resolved. There are 13 residues in the CDR3. Germline lookup yields CDR1 MNHNS and CDR2 SASEGT. With 3 bases removed from V and 8 bases from J, the gap between germline ends came to 11 bases.

The rearrangement joins TRBV10-1 to TRBJ2-1, with a weak D call TRBD2 (5 bases). V lost 5 bases to trimming and J lost 4 bases, with 12 bases between them. CDR1 is WNHNN and CDR2 is SYGVQD in the germline V gene (reference sequence). This CDR3 region has 14 residues. CDR3 in amino acids: CASSYSVGYNEQFF. As DNA, the CDR3 is TGCGCCAGCAGTTATAGCGTTGGGTACAATGAGCAGTTCTTC.

The sample holds a few counts of this clonotype. The rearrangement joins TRBV7-9 to TRBJ2-7, with 9 bases aligning to TRBD2. Germline CDR1 SEHNR, CDR2 FQNEAQ (reference sequence). CDR3 length equals 16 residues. Trimming took 2 bases from V and 5 from J; bases not matched to a gene: 10. CDR3 sequence (DNA): TGTGCCAGCAGCTTAAGCGACGCGGGAGGGCCCCACGAGCAGTACTTC. Protein: CASSLSDAGGPHEQYF.

This clonotype came up a few times. The rearrangement links TRBV19 to TRBJ2-1, with 10 bases that match TRBD2. Germline V gene data show CDR1 as LNHDA and CDR2 as SQIVND (reference sequence). V was pared by 5 bases and J by 8 bases, with 6 bases of the junction left unmatched. The CDR3 runs to 14 residues. The DNA for the CDR3 is TGTGCCAGTAGTGAACTAGCGGGAAGGCATGAGCAGTTCTTC. This translates into CASSELAGRHEQFF.

The chain combines TRBV5-6 with TRBJ1-1, with D unresolved. The CDR3 is made up of 12 amino acids. Germline CDR1 and CDR2: SGHDT and YYEEEE. The V and J ends lost 4 bases and 6 bases respectively, with 10 bases between them. The CDR3 here is CASSPGSPEAFF. The CDR3 DNA is TGTGCCAGCAGCCCAGGTTCCCCTGAAGCTTTCTTT.